This T cell receptor (beta chain) was sequenced for a study of cytomegalovirus exposure and HLA in healthy donors (dated by TCRdb to about 2017). In terms of the full investigation: In an earlier analysis of some 550 of the donors, 276 Gb of sequence data and 90 million to 120 million unique TCR beta sequences from roughly 180 million T cells were reported. An early release that covered about 600 HLA-typed donors contained around 300 gigabases of sequencing data and roughly 84 million unique TCR sequences. Of the roughly 400 genotyped donors, about 80% fell in the genetic ancestry cluster associated with self-reported Caucasian donors. The study aimed to test whether signatures of past pathogen exposure could be identified by cataloging public T cell receptors. The study used immunosequencing to profile the T cell repertoires of about 670 subjects and linked those repertoires to cytomegalovirus serostatus. A separate validation cohort of roughly 130 different subjects was used in addition to the roughly 670-subject first cohort. High-throughput TCR immunosequencing, statistical association of individual TCRs with disease status, and machine learning were combined to predict cytomegalovirus infection status. In a later analysis, previously published TCR beta repertoires from 550 to 700 donors were re-analyzed and high-resolution HLA genotyping was added so that TCR occurrence patterns could be studied. The later analysis used no new phenotypic data to find candidate immune exposures, relying instead on TCR beta sequences and their occurrence across donors. In an earlier analysis of over 550 of the donors, high-throughput TCR beta sequencing was used to judge whether each TCR beta V gene segment behaved as functional or pseudogenic. Donor age, sex, ethnicity and CMV serostatus were compiled alongside the repertoire data. A later genetic analysis used genome-wide SNP genotypes for about 60% of the roughly 700 donors, treating that subset as a discovery cohort. Every discovery cohort repertoire had been produced on one sequencing platform. HLA typing included class I and class II loci at four-digit resolution. The number of typed donors differed by locus: about 629-630 for A, B, C, DRB1 and DQB1; approximately 520 for DQA1; 606 for DPA1; and some 430 for DPB1. A few DR-DQ haplotypes were treated as single units for association and clustering because of strong linkage in the cohort. Among some 400 genotyped donors of the cohort, an average of roughly 230,000 unique TCR beta nucleotide sequences was sequenced per donor, of which 15% to 20% were non-productive. On the study overall, not on this receptor specifically: Specific HLA alleles were associated with 15,000 to 20,000 TCR beta sequences at a false discovery rate of 0.05 in a later analysis. An association between a missense DCLRE1C variant and V-gene and J-gene trimming of TCR beta chains was found in a later genetic analysis and replicated in an independent cohort. When HLA alleles, especially DR and DQ, strongly co-occurred, attributing TCR associations to individual alleles was difficult. A further reported finding was that TCR beta sequences accurately predicted the HLA-A and HLA-B alleles for most subjects in the first cohort. While some public TCRs were present in many individuals, most TCR sequences turned up only very rarely across donors. HLA typing was unavailable for some donors at each locus, so association tests used only the typed subset. The sequencing pipeline was judged likely to have produced a cluster of highly shared sequence variants as a technical artifact. The cohort was sequenced for TCR beta chains only, and without alpha or paired-chain data the features that could be detected were limited. Compared with the 666-donor mean, donors in an Asian-associated ancestry cluster had fewer N-insertions in productive TCRs, according to a later genetic analysis. The classifier was reported to diagnose cytomegalovirus status with high specificity and sensitivity in both the original and validation cohorts. Because counts were too low, some 16 rarely observed V segments, including chromosome 9 orphons, were excluded from the earlier analysis of around 590 of the donors. A total of 150 or so TCR beta chains were listed by the study as associated with cytomegalovirus. In a later analysis, most CMV-associated TCR beta chains were found to appear HLA-restricted, with HLA associations seemingly driven largely by CMV exposure. Correlated functional status among segregating V segments might be attributable to linkage disequilibrium, but an unknown experimental factor could not be ruled out. Some IMGT-functional V segments, including TRBV6-2 and TRBV6-3, could not be distinguished by the 87-base-pair reads and were therefore excluded. A later analysis found that HLA-associated TCR beta chains were more clonally expanded and had lower generation probabilities than equally common non-associated chains. It was suggested by the authors that the approach could potentially be generalized to other disease states and immunological phenotypes. Roughly uniform sequencing depth across donors was assumed in presence/absence analyses, although this assumption may not hold. In vitro tests confirmed that three of the cytomegalovirus-associated TCR beta chains recognize cytomegalovirus antigens. Several of the top co-occurrence clusters appeared to be linked to parvovirus B19, influenza, CMV and Epstein-Barr virus, according to a later analysis. In a later analysis, TCR association rates were found to vary across HLA loci, with the most associated TCRs seen for DRB1 alleles and the fewest for HLA-C alleles. For the cohort, immune exposure information was limited to CMV serostatus. In an earlier analysis of 587 of the donors, most TCR beta V segments appeared in productive rearrangements about 87% or about 30% of the time, broadly matching IMGT annotations.

With respect to this clone: Its recognized antigen is unknown. Within one base of it there is no much larger clone, and no base qualities were kept.

The cohort comprised around 690 healthy bone marrow donors. At the time of sampling, all cohort members were nominally healthy, though unrecorded immune exposures were likely present. The donor was CMV seropositive and was included in the group of 300 or so seropositive cohort members. A peripheral blood sample was collected from each donor, and TCR beta sequencing was performed on peripheral blood mononuclear cells. The Qiagen DNeasy Blood Extraction Kit was used to extract genomic DNA from the blood cell samples. The method was the immunoSEQ multiplex PCR assay. For the multiplex PCR, a mixture combining 60 forward primers for TCR Vbeta segments and 13 reverse primers for TCR Jbeta segments was used. A multiplex PCR assay on genomic DNA amplified the CDR3 region of rearranged TCR beta genes. On the Illumina HiSeq System, the amplified TCR beta libraries were sequenced as 87-base-pair reads. Per the original workflow: A later analysis tallied 75 million to 85 million unique TCR beta chains across the 666 repertoires, and roughly 11 million of those chains were shared by two or more donors. A nearest-neighbor algorithm error-corrected the raw reads and collapsed the reads into unique sequences, merging closely related sequences to remove PCR and sequencing errors. To assign V, D and J gene segments, CDR3 sequences were aligned to IMGT reference sequences. For a sequence to be retained, a match of at least six nucleotides was required to both a V gene segment and a J gene segment. A rearrangement counted as productive if the CDR3 had no stop codons and remained in frame with V and J, and every other rearrangement counted as non-productive. CDR3 was defined by IMGT convention, running from the second conserved V-encoded cysteine to the conserved J-encoded phenylalanine. Sequences without an unambiguous match to a single V gene segment were excluded from the earlier analysis of several hundred of the donors. In an earlier analysis of approximately 590 of the donors, V segments were called functional above 56.7% productive rearrangements and were called segregating when the between-donor standard deviation exceeded 5%. A statistical classification framework was built to diagnose cytomegalovirus status from the catalog of TCR beta chain sequences. V and J gene assignment, in a later analysis, came from comparing TCR nucleotide sequences with IMGT/GENE-DB human TR gene sequences. In a later analysis, CDR3 sequences and most-parsimonious VDJ recombination scenarios were assigned using the TCRdist pipeline. In a later analysis, each TCR beta chain was defined by its CDR3 amino acid sequence together with its V-gene family, and reads lacking a unique V-gene family were excluded. In a later analysis, 450 to 600 highly shared, low-generation-probability nucleotide sequences were removed to address suspected cross-contamination and a sequencing artifact. A later analysis calculated a clonal expansion index for each public chain from normalized within-repertoire ranks of inferred template counts. A later analysis computed generation probabilities with a VDJ recombination model fitted to out-of-frame rearrangements, and checked the results against IGoR. In a later analysis, TCR-TCR, TCR-HLA and TCR-CMV co-occurrence was scored with hypergeometric tests, and a repertoire-size bias correction was applied to TCR pairs. To estimate false discovery rates, a later analysis permuted the HLA or CMV assignments 20 times. A later analysis grouped co-occurring TCRs with DBSCAN, adding TCRdist sequence similarity when clustering within HLA-allele-positive subsets. Repertoires with fewer than 30,000 or more than 120,000 public chains were left out of co-occurrence clustering, as were about 5 repertoires with anomalous nucleotide sharing. The immuneACCESS repertoire file appears here via TCRdb, limited to in-frame rearrangements. These files lack a portion of the clones; in checked studies, under half of the deficit traces to unresolved V genes, and the cause of the others is not known. That table gives V, J and clone size, and the DNA gave D and trimming. Counted in this sample were some 150,000 clones; about four fifths of them appeared once. The ten largest clones capture 4.9% of the sample.

The V end loses 3 bases and the J end loses 4 bases, and a stretch of 12 bases separates them. The CDR3 holds 14 amino acids from the cysteine to the phenylalanine. Only the CDR3 region is kept as DNA, spanning 42 bases read in frame from base 1. CDR1 and CDR2 are read off the germline V gene as SGHVS and FQNEAQ. Input material: PBMCs. The receptor chain draws on TRBV7-8 and TRBJ2-5; the D gene is perhaps TRBD2, on 7 matching bases. The clonotype originates from a woman between 18 and 29 years old in good health and CMV-seropositive. The DNA sequence is TGTGCCAGCAGCTTCCTCGGGGGGCGAGAGACCCAGTACTTC. Translated, this is CASSFLGGRETQYF.